This T cell receptor beta chain was retrieved from a study of OX40 agonist ivuxolimab in advanced cancers. Overall study context: Intravenous ivuxolimab was administered to patients every 2 weeks at 0.01 to 10 mg/kg. The study enrolled dose-escalation patients with hepatocellular carcinoma, melanoma, renal cell or head and neck cancer. Prior checkpoint blockade (anti-PD-1, anti-PD-L1 or anti-CTLA-4) was permitted; 40% had it.

Overall study results and limits: Dosing at 0.1 to 3.0 mg/kg was accompanied by clonal expansion of CD4+ and CD8+ blood T cells by week 6.

With respect to this clone: Its specificity is not known.

This table comes from immunoSEQ multiplex PCR, and its TCRdb copy is limited to in-frame clones, with some not included. In the table there are more than 25,000 clones, about 88% of which are singletons. This sequence was found in an adult with an advanced solid tumor such as melanoma, head and neck, liver or kidney cancer. Sequenced material: CD4+ or CD8+ T cells sorted from blood, taken in a trial of the OX40 agonist ivuxolimab.

The CDR3 is CASSVADANNEQFF. The CDR3 nucleotides read TGTGCCAGCAGCGTTGCGGACGCAAACAATGAGCAGTTCTTC. The genes are TRBV9 and TRBJ2-1; the D is unclear. Germline assignment: CDR1 SGDLS and CDR2 YYNGEE. Trimming cost V 2 bases and J 5 bases, with 11 bases left between them. The CDR3 has 14 amino acids.